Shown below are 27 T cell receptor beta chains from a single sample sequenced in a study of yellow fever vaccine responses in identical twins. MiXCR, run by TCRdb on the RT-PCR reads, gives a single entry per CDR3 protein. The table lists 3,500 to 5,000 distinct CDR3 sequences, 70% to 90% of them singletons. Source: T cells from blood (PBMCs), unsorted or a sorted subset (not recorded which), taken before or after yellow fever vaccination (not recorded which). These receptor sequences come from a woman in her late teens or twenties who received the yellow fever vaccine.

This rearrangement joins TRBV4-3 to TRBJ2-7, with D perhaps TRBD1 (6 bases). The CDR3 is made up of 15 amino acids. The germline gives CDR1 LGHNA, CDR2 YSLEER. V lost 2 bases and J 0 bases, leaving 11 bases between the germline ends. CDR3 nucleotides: TGCGCCAGCAGCCAACAGAGGACAGCCTCCTACGAGCAGTACTTC. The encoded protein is CASSQQRTASYEQYF.

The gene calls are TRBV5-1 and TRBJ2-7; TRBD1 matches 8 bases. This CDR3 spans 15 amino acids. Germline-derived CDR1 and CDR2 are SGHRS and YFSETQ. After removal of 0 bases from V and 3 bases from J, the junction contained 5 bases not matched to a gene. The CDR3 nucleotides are TGCGCCAGCAGCTTGGGACAGGGGAATTTCTACGAGCAGTACTTC. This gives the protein CASSLGQGNFYEQYF.

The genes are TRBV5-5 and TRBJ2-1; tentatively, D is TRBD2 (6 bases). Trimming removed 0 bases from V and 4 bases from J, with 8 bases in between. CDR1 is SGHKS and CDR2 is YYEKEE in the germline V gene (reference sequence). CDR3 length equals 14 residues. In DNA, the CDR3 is TGTGCCAGCAGCTTGGGTAGCGGATACAATGAGCAGTTCTTC. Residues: CASSLGSGYNEQFF. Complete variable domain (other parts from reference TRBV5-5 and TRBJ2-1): DAGVTQSPTHLIKTRGQQVTLRCSPISGHKSVSWYQQVLGQGPQFIFQYYEKEERGRGNFPDRFSARQFPNYSSELNVNALLLGDSALYLCASSLGSGYNEQFFGPGTRLTVL.

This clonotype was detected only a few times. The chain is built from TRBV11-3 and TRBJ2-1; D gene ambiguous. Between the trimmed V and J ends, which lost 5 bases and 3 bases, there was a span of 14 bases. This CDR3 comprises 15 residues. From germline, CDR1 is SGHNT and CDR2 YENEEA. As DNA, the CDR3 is TGTGCCAGCAGCCCGTTGGGGAAGGTCTACAATGAGCAGTTCTTC. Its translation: CASSPLGKVYNEQFF.

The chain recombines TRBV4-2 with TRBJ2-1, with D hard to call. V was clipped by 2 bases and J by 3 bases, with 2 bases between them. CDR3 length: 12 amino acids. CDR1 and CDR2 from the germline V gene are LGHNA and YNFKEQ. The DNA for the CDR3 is TGTGCCAGCAGCCAAAACTACAATGAGCAGTTCTTC. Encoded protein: CASSQNYNEQFF.

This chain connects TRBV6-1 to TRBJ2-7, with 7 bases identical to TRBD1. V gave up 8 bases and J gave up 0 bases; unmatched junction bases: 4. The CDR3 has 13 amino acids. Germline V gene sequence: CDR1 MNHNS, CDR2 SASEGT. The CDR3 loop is CASGRDSSYEQYF. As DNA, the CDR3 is TGTGCCAGCGGCCGGGACAGCTCCTACGAGCAGTACTTC.

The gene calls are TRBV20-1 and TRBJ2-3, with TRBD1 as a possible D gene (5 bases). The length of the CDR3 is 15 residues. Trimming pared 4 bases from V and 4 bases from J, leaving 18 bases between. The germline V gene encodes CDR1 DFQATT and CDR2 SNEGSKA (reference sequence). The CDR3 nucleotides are TGCAGTGCTACCGACAGAAAACGCTCCGCAGATACGCAGTATTTT. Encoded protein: CSATDRKRSADTQYF.

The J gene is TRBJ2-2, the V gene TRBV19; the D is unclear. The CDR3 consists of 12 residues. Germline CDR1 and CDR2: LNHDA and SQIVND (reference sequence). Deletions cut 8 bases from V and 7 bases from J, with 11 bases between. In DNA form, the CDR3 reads TGTGCCAGTCCGGACCCCCACGGGGAGCTGTTTTTT. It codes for CASPDPHGELFF. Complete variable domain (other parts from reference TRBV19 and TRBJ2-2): DGGITQSPKYLFRKEGQNVTLSCEQNLNHDAMYWYRQDPGQGLRLIYYSQIVNDFQKGDIAEGYSVSREKKESFPLTVTSAQKNPTAFYLCASPDPHGELFFGEGSRLTVL.

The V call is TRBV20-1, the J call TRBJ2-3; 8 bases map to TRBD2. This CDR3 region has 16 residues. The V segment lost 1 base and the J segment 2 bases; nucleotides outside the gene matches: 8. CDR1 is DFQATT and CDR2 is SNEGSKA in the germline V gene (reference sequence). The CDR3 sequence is CSARVLPLADTDTQYF. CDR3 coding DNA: TGCAGTGCTAGAGTACTTCCACTAGCGGACACAGATACGCAGTATTTT.

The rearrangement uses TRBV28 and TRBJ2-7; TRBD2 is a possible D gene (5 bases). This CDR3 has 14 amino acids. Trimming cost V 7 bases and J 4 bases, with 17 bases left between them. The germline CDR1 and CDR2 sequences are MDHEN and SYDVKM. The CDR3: CASNSNGNYYEQYF. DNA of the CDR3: TGTGCCAGCAATTCTAACGGGAACTATTACGAGCAGTACTTC.

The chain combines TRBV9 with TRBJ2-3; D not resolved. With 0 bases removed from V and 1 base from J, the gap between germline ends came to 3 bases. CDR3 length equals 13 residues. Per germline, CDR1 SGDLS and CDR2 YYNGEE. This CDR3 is CASSVGGTDTQYF. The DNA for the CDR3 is TGTGCCAGCAGCGTAGGTGGCACAGATACGCAGTATTTT.

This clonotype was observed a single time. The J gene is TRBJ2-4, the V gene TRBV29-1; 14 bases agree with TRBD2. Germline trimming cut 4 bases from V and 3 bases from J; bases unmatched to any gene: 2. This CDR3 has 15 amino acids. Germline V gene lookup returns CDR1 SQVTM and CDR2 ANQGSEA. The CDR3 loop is CSVGLAGGSKNIQYF. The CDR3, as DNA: TGCAGCGTTGGACTAGCGGGAGGGAGCAAAAACATTCAGTACTTC.

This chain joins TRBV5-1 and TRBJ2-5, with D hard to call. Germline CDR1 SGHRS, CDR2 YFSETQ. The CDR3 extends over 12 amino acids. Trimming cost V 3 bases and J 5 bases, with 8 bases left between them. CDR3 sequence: CASSSSGETQYF. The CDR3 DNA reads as TGCGCCAGCAGCTCCTCCGGGGAGACCCAGTACTTC.

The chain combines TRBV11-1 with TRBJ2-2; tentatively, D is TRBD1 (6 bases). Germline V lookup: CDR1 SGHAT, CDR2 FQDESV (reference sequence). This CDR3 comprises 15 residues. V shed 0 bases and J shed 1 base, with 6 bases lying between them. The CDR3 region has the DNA TGTGCCAGCAGCTTAGCACAGGGGAACACCGGGGAGCTGTTTTTT. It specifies CASSLAQGNTGELFF. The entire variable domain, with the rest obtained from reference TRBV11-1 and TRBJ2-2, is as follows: EAEVAQSPRYKITEKSQAVAFWCDPISGHATLYWYRQILGQGPELLVQFQDESVVDDSQLPKDRFSAERLKGVDSTLKIQPAELGDSAMYLCASSLAQGNTGELFFGEGSRLTVL.

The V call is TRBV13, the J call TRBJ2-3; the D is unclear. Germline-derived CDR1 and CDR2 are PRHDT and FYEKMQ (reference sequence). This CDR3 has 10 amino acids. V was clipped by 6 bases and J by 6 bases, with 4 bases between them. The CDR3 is CASRWDTQYF. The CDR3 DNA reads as TGTGCCAGCAGGTGGGATACGCAGTATTTT.

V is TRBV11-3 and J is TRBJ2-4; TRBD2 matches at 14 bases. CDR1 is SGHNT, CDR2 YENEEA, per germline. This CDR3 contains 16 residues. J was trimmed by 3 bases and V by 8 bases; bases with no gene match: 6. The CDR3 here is CASGTSGSVLKNIQYF. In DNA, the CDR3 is TGTGCCAGCGGGACTAGCGGGAGCGTCCTCAAAAACATTCAGTACTTC.

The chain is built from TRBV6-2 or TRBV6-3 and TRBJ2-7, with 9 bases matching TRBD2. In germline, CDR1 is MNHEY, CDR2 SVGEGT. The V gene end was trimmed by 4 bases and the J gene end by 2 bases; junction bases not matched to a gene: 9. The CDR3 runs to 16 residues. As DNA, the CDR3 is TGTGCCAGCAGTTCTAGCGGGACTAGCAGACCCTACGAGCAGTACTTC. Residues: CASSSSGTSRPYEQYF.

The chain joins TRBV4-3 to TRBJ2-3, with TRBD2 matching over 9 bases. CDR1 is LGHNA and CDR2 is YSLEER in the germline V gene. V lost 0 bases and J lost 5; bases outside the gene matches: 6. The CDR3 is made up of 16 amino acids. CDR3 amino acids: CASSQDVAGAIDTQYF. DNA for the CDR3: TGCGCCAGCAGCCAAGATGTAGCGGGGGCAATAGATACGCAGTATTTT.

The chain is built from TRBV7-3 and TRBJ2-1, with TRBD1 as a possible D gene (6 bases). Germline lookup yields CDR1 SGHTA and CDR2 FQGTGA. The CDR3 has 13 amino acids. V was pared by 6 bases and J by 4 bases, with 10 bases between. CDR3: CASSLTGYNEQFF. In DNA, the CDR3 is TGTGCCAGCAGTCTCACAGGGTACAATGAGCAGTTCTTC.

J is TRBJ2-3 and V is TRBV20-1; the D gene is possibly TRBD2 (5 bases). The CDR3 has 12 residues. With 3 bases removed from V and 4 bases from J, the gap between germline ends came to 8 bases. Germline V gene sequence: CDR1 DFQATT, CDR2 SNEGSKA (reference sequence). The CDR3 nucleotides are TGCAGTGCTAGTCTCGGGGCAGATACGCAGTATTTT. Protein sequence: CSASLGADTQYF.

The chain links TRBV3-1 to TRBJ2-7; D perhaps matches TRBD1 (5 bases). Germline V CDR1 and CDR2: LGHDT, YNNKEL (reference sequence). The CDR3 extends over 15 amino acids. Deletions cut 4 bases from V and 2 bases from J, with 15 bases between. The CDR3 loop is CASSRLGHEPYEQYF. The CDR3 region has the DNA TGTGCCAGCAGCCGCTTAGGACATGAGCCCTACGAGCAGTACTTC.

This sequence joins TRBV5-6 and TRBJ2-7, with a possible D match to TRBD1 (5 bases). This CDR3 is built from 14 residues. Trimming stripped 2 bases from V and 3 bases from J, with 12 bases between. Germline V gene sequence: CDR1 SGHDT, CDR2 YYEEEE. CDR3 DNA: TGTGCCAGCAGCTTAAGACAGAATAACTACGAGCAGTACTTC. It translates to CASSLRQNNYEQYF.

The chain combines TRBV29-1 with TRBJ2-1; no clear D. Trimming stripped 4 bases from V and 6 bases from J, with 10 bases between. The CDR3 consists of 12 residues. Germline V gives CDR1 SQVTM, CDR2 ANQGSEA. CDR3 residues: CSVGLVANEQFF. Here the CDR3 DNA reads TGCAGCGTTGGGCTAGTCGCCAATGAGCAGTTCTTC.

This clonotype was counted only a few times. The CDR3 sequence: CASSLGQVGSEQFF. CDR3 DNA sequence: TGTGCCAGCAGCTTAGGACAGGTCGGGAGTGAGCAGTTCTTC. The rearrangement links TRBV11-3 to TRBJ2-1, with D perhaps TRBD1 or TRBD2 (6 bases each). The CDR3 is made up of 14 amino acids. Trimming stripped 1 base from V and 9 bases from J, with 13 bases between. Germline V CDR1 and CDR2: SGHNT, YENEEA.

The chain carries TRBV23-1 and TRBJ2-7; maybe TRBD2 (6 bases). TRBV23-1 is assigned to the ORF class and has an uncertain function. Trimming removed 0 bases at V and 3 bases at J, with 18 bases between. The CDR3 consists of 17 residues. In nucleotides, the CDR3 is TGCGCCAGCAGTCAATCGGGCGGGGTCAAGGTCCTCTACGAGCAGTACTTC. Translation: CASSQSGGVKVLYEQYF.

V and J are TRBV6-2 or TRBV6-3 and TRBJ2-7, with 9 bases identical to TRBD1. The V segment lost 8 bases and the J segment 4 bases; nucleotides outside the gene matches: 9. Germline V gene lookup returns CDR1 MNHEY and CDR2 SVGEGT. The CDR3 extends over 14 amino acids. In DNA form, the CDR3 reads TGTGCCAGCCAGATCGGGACAGGGCTTTACGAGCAGTACTTC. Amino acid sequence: CASQIGTGLYEQYF.

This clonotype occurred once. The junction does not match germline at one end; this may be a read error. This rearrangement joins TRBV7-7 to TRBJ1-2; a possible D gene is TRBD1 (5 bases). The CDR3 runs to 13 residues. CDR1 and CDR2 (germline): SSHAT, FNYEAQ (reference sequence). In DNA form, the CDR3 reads TGTGCTAGCAGCTATCCCAGGGACTATGGCTACACCTTC. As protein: CASSYPRDYGYTF.